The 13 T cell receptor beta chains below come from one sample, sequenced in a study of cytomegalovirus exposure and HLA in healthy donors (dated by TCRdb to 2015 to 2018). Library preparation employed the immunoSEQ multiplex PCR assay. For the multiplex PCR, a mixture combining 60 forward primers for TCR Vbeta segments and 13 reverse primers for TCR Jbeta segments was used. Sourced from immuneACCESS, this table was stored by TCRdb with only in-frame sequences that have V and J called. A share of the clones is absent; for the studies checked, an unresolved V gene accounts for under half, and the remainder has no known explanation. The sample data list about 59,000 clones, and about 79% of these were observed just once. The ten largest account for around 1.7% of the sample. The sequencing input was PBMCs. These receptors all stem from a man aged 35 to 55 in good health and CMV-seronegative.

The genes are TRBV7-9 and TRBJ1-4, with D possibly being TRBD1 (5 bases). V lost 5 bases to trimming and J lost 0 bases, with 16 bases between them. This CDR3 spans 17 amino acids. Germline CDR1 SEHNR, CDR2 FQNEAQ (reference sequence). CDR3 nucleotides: TGTGCCAGCAGCGCCAGGGACTCGCCGGCAACTAATGAAAAACTGTTTTTT. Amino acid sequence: CASSARDSPATNEKLFF. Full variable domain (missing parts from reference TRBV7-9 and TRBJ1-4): DTGVSQNPRHKITKRGQNVTFRCDPISEHNRLYWYRQTLGQGPEFLTYFQNEAQLEKSRLLSDRFSAERPKGSFSTLEIQRTEQGDSAMYLCASSARDSPATNEKLFFGSGTQLSVL.

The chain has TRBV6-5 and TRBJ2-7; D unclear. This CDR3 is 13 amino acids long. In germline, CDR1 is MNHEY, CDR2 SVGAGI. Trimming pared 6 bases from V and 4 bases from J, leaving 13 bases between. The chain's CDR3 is CASSPKDGYEQYF. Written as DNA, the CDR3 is TGTGCCAGCAGCCCCAAAGACGGGTACGAGCAGTACTTC.

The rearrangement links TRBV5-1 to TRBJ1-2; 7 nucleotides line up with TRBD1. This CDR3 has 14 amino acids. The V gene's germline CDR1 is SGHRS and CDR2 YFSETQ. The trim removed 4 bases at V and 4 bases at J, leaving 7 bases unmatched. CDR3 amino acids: CASSMPGQTYGYTF. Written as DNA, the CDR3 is TGCGCCAGCAGCATGCCGGGACAGACCTATGGCTACACCTTC.

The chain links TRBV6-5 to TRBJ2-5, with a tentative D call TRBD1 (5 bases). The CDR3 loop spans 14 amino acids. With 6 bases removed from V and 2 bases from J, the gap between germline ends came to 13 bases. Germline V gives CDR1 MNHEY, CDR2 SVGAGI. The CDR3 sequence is CASSRGHLQETQYF. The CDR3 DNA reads TGTGCCAGCAGCCGCGGACATTTACAAGAGACCCAGTACTTC.

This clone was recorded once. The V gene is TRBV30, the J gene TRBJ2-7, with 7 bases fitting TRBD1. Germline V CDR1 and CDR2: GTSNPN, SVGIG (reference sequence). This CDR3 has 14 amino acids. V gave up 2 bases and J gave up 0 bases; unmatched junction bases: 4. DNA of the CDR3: TGTGCCTGGAGTCTGGACAGGATCTCCTACGAGCAGTACTTC. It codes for CAWSLDRISYEQYF. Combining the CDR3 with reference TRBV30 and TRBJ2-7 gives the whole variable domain SQTIHQWPATLVQPVGSPLSLECTVEGTSNPNLYWYRQAAGRGLQLLFYSVGIGQISSEVPQNLSASRPQDRQFILSSKKLLLSDSGFYLCAWSLDRISYEQYFGPGTRLTVT.

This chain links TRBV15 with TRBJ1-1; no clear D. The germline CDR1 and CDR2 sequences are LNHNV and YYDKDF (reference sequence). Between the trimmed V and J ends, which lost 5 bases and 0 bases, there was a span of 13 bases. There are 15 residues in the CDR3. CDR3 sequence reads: CATSLGRLMNTEAFF. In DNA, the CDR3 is TGTGCCACCAGCCTAGGGAGACTTATGAACACTGAAGCTTTCTTT.

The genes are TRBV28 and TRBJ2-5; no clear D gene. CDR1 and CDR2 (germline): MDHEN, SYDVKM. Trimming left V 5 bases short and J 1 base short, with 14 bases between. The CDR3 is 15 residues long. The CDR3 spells CASSAFASVQETQYF. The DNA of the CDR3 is TGTGCCAGCAGTGCCTTCGCCTCAGTCCAAGAGACCCAGTACTTC. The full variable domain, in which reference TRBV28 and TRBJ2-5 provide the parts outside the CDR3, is DVKVTQSSRYLVKRTGEKVFLECVQDMDHENMFWYRQDPGLGLRLIYFSYDVKMKEKGDIPEGYSVSREKKERFSLILESASTNQTSMYLCASSAFASVQETQYFGPGTRLLVL.

As DNA, the CDR3 is TGCGCCAGCAGCCCGGACAGGGAGGAGACCCAGTACTTC. Translation: CASSPDREETQYF. J is TRBJ2-5 and V is TRBV5-1; TRBD1 matches 8 bases. J lost 5 bases, V lost 4 bases, and 4 bases had no gene match. CDR1 SGHRS and CDR2 YFSETQ come from the germline V gene. The CDR3 is 13 residues long.

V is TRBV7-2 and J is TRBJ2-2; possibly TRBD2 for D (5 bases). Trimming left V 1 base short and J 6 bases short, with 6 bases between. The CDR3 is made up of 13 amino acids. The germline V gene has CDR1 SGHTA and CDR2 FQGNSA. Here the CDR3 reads CASSLGGSGELFF. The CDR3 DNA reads TGTGCCAGCAGCTTAGGAGGGTCCGGGGAGCTGTTTTTT.

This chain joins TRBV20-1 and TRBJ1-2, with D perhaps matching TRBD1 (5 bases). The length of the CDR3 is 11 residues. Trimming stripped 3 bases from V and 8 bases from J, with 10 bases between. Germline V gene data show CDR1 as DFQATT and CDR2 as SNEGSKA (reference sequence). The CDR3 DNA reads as TGCAGTGCTAGTTCCGGGGGAGGCTACACCTTC. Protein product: CSASSGGGYTF.

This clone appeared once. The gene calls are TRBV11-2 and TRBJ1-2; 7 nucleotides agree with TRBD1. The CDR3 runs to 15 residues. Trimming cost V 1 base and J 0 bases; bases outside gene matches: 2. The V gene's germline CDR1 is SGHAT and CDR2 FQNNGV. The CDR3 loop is CASSLARGTNYGYTF. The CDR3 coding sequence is TGTGCCAGCAGCTTAGCCAGGGGGACTAACTATGGCTACACCTTC.

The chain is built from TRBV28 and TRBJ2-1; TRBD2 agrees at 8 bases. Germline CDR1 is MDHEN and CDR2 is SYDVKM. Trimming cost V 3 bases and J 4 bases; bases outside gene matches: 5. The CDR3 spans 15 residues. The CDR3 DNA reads TGTGCCAGCAGTTTTTCGGGGGGGCATTACAATGAGCAGTTCTTC. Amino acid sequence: CASSFSGGHYNEQFF.

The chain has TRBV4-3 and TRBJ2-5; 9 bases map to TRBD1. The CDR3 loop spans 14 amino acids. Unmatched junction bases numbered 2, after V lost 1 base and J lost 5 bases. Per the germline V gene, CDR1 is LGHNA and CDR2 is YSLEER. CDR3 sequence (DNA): TGCGCCAGCAGCCAAGGGGACAGGGTGGAGACCCAGTACTTC. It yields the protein CASSQGDRVETQYF.